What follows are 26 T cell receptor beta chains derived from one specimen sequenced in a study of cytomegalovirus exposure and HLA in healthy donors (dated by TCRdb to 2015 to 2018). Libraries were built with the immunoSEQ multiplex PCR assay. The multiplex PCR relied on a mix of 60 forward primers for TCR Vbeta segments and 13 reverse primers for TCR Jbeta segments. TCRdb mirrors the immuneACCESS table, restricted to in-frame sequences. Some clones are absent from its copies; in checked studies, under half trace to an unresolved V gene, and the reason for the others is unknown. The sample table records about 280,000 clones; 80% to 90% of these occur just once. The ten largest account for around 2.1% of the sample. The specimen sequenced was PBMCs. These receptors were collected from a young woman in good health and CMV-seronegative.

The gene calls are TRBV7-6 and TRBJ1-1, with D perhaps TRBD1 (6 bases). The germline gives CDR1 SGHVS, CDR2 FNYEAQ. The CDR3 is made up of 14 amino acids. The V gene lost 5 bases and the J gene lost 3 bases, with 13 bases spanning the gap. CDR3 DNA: TGTGCCAGCAGCCCCCCTTCAGGGGACACTGAAGCTTTCTTT. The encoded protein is CASSPPSGDTEAFF. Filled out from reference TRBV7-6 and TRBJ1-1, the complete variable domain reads GAGVSQSPRYKVTKRGQDVALRCDPISGHVSLYWYRQALGQGPEFLTYFNYEAQQDKSGLPNDRFSAERPEGSISTLTIQRTEQRDSAMYRCASSPPSGDTEAFFGQGTRLTVV.

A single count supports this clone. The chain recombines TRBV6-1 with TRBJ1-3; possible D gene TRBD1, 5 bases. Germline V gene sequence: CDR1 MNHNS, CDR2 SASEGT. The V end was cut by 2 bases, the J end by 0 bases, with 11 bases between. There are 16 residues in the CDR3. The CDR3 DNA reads TGTGCCAGCAGTGAACTGGGGACTCCCTCTGGAAACACCATATATTTT. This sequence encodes CASSELGTPSGNTIYF.

The CDR3 DNA sequence: TGTGCCAGCATCGGGAGGGGGCGCTGGGACACTGAAGCTTTCTTT. The encoded protein is CASIGRGRWDTEAFF. This chain connects TRBV6-5 to TRBJ1-1; 7 positions match TRBD1. This CDR3 region has 15 residues. Germline lookup yields CDR1 MNHEY and CDR2 SVGAGI. V shed 7 bases, J shed 3 bases, and the junction held 11 bases outside the gene matches.

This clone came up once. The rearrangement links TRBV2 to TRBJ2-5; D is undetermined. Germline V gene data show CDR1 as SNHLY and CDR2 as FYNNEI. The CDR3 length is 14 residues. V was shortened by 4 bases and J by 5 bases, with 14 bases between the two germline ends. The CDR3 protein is CASSVTLNRETQYF. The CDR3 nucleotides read TGTGCCAGCAGTGTTACCCTAAACCGGGAGACCCAGTACTTC.

The CDR3 DNA follows: TGTGCCAGCGGGGCGGGGGGAAAAACTGAAGCTTTCTTT. Its protein product is CASGAGGKTEAFF. This rearrangement joins TRBV6-5 to TRBJ1-1; D might be TRBD1 (5 bases). The CDR3 is 13 residues long. V lost 8 bases and J 5 bases, leaving 15 bases between the germline ends. From germline, CDR1 is MNHEY and CDR2 SVGAGI.

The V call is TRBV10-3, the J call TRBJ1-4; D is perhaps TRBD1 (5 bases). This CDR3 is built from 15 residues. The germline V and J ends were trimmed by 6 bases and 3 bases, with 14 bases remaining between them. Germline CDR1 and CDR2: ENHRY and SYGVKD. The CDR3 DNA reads TGTGCCATCAGCCCGGGGGGAGAGCCTAATGAAAAACTGTTTTTT. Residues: CAISPGGEPNEKLFF.

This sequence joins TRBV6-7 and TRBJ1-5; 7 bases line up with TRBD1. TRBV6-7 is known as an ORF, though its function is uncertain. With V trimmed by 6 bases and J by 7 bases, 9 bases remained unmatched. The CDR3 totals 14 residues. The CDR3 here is CASSHRGGEQPQHF. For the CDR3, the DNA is TGTGCCAGCAGCCACCGAGGGGGCGAACAGCCCCAGCATTTT.

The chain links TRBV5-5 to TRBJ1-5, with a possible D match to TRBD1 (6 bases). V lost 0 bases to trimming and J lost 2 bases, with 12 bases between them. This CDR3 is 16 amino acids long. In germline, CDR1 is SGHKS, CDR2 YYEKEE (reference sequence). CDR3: CASSLGTVWGNQPQHF. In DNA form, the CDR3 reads TGTGCCAGCAGCTTGGGGACAGTCTGGGGCAATCAGCCCCAGCATTTT.

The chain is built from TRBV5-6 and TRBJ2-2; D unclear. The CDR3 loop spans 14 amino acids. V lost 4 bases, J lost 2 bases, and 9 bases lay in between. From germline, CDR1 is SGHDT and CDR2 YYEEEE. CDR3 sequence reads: CASSPGLNTGELFF. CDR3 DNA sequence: TGTGCCAGCAGCCCCGGTTTAAACACCGGGGAGCTGTTTTTT. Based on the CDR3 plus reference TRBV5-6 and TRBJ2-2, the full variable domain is DAGVTQSPTHLIKTRGQQVTLRCSPKSGHDTVSWYQQALGQGPQFIFQYYEEEERQRGNFPDRFSGHQFPNYSSELNVNALLLGDSALYLCASSPGLNTGELFFGEGSRLTVL.

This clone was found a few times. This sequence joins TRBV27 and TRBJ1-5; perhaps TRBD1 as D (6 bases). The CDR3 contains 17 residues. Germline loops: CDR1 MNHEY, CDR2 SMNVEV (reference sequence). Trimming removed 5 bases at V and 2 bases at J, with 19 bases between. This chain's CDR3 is CASSLLRGGAGNQPQHF. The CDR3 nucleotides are TGTGCCAGCAGTCTCCTCCGGGGGGGGGCCGGCAATCAGCCCCAGCATTTT.

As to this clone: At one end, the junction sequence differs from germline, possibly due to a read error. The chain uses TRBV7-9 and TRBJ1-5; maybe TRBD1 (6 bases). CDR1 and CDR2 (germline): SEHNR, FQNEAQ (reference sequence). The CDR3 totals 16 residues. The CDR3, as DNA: TGTTCCAGCAGCTTAGGGGAGGGGGTTAGCAATCAGCCCCAGCATTTT. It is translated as CSSSLGEGVSNQPQHF.

CDR3 nucleotide sequence: TGCGCCAACCAGGGCTACCAAGAGACCCAGTACTTC. Amino acids: CANQGYQETQYF. V is TRBV5-1 and J is TRBJ2-5, with D possibly being TRBD1 (5 bases). Germline CDR1 SGHRS, CDR2 YFSETQ. Trimming removed 9 bases from V and 0 bases from J, with 9 bases in between. The CDR3 runs 12 residues.

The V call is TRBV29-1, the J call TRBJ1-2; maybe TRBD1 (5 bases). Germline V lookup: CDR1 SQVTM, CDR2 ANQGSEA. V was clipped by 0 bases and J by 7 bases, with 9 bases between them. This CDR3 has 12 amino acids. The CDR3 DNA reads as TGCAGCGTTGAAGAGCGGGGACTTGGCTACACCTTC. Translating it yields CSVEERGLGYTF.

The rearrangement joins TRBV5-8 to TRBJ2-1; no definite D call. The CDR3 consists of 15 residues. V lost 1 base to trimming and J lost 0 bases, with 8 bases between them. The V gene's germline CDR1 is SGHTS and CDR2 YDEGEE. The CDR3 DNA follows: TGTGCCAGCAGCTTGCGGTCCGCCTCCTACAATGAGCAGTTCTTC. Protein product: CASSLRSASYNEQFF.

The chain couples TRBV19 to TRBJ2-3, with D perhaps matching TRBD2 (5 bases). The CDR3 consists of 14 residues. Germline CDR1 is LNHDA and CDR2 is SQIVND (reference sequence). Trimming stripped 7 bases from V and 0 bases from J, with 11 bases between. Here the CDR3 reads CASKDWGSTDTQYF. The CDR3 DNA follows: TGTGCCAGTAAGGACTGGGGTAGCACAGATACGCAGTATTTT.

The CDR3 DNA sequence: TGTGCCAGTAGTGGGAGGGCGGGAGCCGGCGGTGAGCTGTTTTTT. This translates into CASSGRAGAGGELFF. V is TRBV19 and J is TRBJ2-2, with 7 bases aligning to TRBD2. Trimming at V came to 5 bases and at J to 11 bases, leaving 14 bases not matched to a gene. This CDR3 spans 15 amino acids. Germline CDR1 reads LNHDA; CDR2 reads SQIVND (reference sequence).

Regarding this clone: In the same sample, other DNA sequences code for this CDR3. The CDR3 DNA follows: TGCGCCAGCAGCCGCATACTAGCGGGGGGCTACAATGAGCAGTTCTTC. It yields the protein CASSRILAGGYNEQFF. The rearrangement uses TRBV4-1 and TRBJ2-1; the match to TRBD2 covers 12 bases. V lost 4 bases, J lost 3 bases, and 4 bases stayed unmatched. CDR3 size: 16 residues. CDR1 is MGHRA, CDR2 YSYEKL, per germline.

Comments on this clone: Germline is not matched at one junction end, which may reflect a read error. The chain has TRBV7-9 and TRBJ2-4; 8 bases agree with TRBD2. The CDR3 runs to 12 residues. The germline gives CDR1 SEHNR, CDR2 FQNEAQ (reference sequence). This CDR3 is CSSSARGGFWDF. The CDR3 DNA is TGTTCCAGCAGCGCACGGGGGGGTTTCTGGGACTTC.

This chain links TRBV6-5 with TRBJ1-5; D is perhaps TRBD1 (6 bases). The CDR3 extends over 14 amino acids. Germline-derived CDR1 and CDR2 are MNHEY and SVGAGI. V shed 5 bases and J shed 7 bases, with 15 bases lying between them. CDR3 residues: CASSEGHWGQPQHF. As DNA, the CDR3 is TGTGCCAGCAGTGAGGGACACTGGGGGCAGCCCCAGCATTTT.

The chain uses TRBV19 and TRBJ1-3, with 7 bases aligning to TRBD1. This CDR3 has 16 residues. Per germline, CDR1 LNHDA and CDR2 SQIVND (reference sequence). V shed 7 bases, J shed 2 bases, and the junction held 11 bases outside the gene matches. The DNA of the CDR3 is TGTGCCAGTACCTTTTTTACAAGGGGGCCTGGAAACACCATATATTTT. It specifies CASTFFTRGPGNTIYF.

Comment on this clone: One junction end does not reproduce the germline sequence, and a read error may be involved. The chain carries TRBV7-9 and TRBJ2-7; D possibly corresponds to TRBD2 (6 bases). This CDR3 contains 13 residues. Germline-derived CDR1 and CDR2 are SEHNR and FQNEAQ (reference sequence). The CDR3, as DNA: TGTTCCAGCAGCCCGCGGGATTCCCACGAGCAGTACTTC. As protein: CSSSPRDSHEQYF.

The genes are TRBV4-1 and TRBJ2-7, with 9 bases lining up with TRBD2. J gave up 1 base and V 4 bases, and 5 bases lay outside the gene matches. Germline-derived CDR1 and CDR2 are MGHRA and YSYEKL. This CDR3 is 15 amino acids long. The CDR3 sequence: CASSLHSGGSYEQYF. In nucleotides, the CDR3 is TGCGCCAGCAGCCTTCACAGCGGGGGGTCCTACGAGCAGTACTTC.

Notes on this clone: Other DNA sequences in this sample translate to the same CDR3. The DNA of the CDR3 is TGTGCCAGCAGTTCCAACGACAGGGTAGCTGAAGCTTTCTTT. Translating gives CASSSNDRVAEAFF. The chain couples TRBV6-6 to TRBJ1-1; 7 nucleotides match TRBD1. The trim removed 4 bases at V and 6 bases at J, leaving 8 bases unmatched. Germline V CDR1 and CDR2: MNHNY, SVGAGI (reference sequence). The CDR3 covers 14 residues.

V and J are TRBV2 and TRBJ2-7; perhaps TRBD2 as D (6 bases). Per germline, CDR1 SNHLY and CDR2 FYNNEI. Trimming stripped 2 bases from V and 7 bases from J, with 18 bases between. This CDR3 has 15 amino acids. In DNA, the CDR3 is TGTGCCAGCAGTGAATTCACCGGGGAGGCCATAGAGCAGTACTTC. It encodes CASSEFTGEAIEQYF.

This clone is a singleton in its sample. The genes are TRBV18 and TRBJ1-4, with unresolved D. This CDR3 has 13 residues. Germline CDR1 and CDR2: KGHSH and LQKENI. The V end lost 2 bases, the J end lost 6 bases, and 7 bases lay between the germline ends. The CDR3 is CASSPTRYEKLFF. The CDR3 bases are TGTGCCAGCTCACCAACCAGATATGAAAAACTGTTTTTT.

This CDR3 reads CASKAESSYNSPLHF. For the CDR3, the DNA is TGTGCCAGCAAGGCGGAGAGCTCCTATAATTCACCCCTCCACTTT. The chain is built from TRBV19 and TRBJ1-6, with D hard to call. Germline V gives CDR1 LNHDA, CDR2 SQIVND (reference sequence). The V end lost 9 bases, the J end lost 0 bases, and 12 bases lay between the germline ends. CDR3 length: 15 residues.